These T cell receptor beta chains were read from a single sample in a study of monozygotic twins with inflammatory bowel disease. TCRdb reprocessed the 5' RACE reads and keeps a single row for each CDR3 protein, giving no DNA. This repertoire includes about 450,000 distinct CDR3 sequences. The sequencing input was blood. The receptors stem from a human donor with ulcerative colitis or Crohn's disease, or a healthy co-twin of an affected twin (not recorded which). Both conserved end residues are part of each CDR3.

V gene: TRBV5-8; J gene: TRBJ2-1; CDR3 protein: CASSLTIEVGNEQFF
V gene: TRBV7-9; J gene: TRBJ2-7; CDR3 protein: CASSLNGPYEQYF
V gene: TRBV10-3; J gene: TRBJ2-7; CDR3 protein: CAISAGTSGGAPYEQYF
V gene: TRBV5-1; J gene: TRBJ1-4; CDR3 protein: CASRLPRGEEGEKLFF
V gene: TRBV6-2/TRBV6-3; J gene: TRBJ1-5; CDR3 protein: CASRRGTGGRNQPQHF
V gene: TRBV11-3; J gene: TRBJ2-1; CDR3 protein: CASSSDPGGLRNEQFF
V gene: TRBV5-5; J gene: TRBJ2-3; CDR3 protein: CASSTSRTSVADTQYF
V gene: TRBV12-3/TRBV12-4; J gene: TRBJ2-4; CDR3 protein: CASSLTGPNGIQYF
V gene: TRBV7-9; J gene: TRBJ2-1; CDR3 protein: CASSLVRGREYNEQFF
V gene: TRBV2; J gene: TRBJ2-7; CDR3 protein: CASTTLAGGSGYEQYF
V gene: TRBV29-1; J gene: TRBJ2-2; CDR3 protein: CSVEPETGSGNTGELFF
V gene: TRBV7-7; J gene: TRBJ1-1; CDR3 protein: CASSRLGQGAANTEAFF
V gene: TRBV9; J gene: TRBJ1-3; CDR3 protein: CASSVGPLFSVGNTIYF
V gene: TRBV5-1; J gene: TRBJ2-5; CDR3 protein: CASSLAGTGYTETQYF
V gene: TRBV19; J gene: TRBJ2-1; CDR3 protein: CASSIGHGRPNNEQFF
V gene: TRBV12-3/TRBV12-4; J gene: TRBJ2-7; CDR3 protein: CASSFLAGGSIEQYF
V gene: TRBV5-4; J gene: TRBJ2-3; CDR3 protein: CASSSRGTTDTQYF
V gene: TRBV20-1; J gene: TRBJ1-2; CDR3 protein: CSARSRTGIHGYTF
V gene: TRBV6-2/TRBV6-3; J gene: TRBJ2-1; CDR3 protein: CASSYQAGGGNEQFF
V gene: TRBV29-1; J gene: TRBJ2-1; CDR3 protein: CSVDRGYNEQFF
V gene: TRBV5-1; J gene: TRBJ2-3; CDR3 protein: CASSLVRPSTDTQYF
V gene: TRBV6-5; J gene: TRBJ1-2; CDR3 protein: CASSWGTGGLSGYTF
V gene: TRBV6-5; J gene: TRBJ2-1; CDR3 protein: CASSYSPGGAFNEQFF
V gene: TRBV27; J gene: TRBJ1-1; CDR3 protein: CASSPNMREAFF
V gene: TRBV12-3/TRBV12-4; J gene: TRBJ1-1; CDR3 protein: CASRTGTAIEAFF
V gene: TRBV5-1; J gene: TRBJ2-2; CDR3 protein: CASSSGGYSGGELFF
V gene: TRBV7-2; J gene: TRBJ1-5; CDR3 protein: CASSLWDTSRDQPQHF
V gene: TRBV4-3; J gene: TRBJ2-1; CDR3 protein: CASSQDPLGRNEQFF
V gene: TRBV20-1; J gene: TRBJ1-5; CDR3 protein: CSARDRGSQPQHF
V gene: TRBV30; J gene: TRBJ2-3; CDR3 protein: CAWSRRAFTDTQYF